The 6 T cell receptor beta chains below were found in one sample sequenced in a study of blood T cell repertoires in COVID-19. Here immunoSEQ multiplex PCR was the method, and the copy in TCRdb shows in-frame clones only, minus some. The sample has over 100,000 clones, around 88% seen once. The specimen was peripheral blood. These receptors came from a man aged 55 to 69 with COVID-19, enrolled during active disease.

This CDR3 reads CASSEGARNSPLHF. Written as DNA, the CDR3 is TGTGCCAGCAGTGAAGGGGCCAGGAATTCACCCCTCCACTTT. The chain joins TRBV6-1 to TRBJ1-6; D call uncertain. The CDR3 is 14 residues long. Deletions cut 1 base from V and 7 bases from J, with 8 bases between. CDR1 and CDR2 from the germline V gene are MNHNS and SASEGT.

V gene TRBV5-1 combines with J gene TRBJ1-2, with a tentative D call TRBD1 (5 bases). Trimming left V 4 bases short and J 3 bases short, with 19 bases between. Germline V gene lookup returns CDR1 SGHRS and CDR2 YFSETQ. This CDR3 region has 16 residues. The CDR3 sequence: CASSIKTTGNYYGYTF. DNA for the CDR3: TGCGCCAGCAGCATCAAAACTACAGGAAACTACTATGGCTACACCTTC.

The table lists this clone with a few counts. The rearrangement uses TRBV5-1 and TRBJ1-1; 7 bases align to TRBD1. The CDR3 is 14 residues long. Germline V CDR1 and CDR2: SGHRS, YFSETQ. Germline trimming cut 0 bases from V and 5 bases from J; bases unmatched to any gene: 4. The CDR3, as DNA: TGCGCCAGCAGCTTGGCAGGGGGAGAGACTGAAGCTTTCTTT. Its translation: CASSLAGGETEAFF.

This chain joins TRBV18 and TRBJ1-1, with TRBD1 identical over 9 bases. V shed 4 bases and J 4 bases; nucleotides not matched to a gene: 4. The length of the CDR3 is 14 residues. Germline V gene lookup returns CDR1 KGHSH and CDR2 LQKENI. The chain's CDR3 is CASSRTGEATEAFF. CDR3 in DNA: TGTGCCAGCTCACGGACAGGGGAAGCCACTGAAGCTTTCTTT.

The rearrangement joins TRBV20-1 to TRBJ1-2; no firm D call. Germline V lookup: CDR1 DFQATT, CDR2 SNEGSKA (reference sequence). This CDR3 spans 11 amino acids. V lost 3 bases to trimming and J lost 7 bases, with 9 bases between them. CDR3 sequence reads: CSASPRSGYTF. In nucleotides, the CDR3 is TGCAGTGCTAGTCCCCGGAGTGGCTACACCTTC.

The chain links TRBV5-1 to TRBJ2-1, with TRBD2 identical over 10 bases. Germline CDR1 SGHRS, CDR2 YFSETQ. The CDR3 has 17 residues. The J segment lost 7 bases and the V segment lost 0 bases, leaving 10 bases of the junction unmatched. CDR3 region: CASSLALTLAGPNEQFF. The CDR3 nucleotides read TGCGCCAGCAGCTTGGCCTTAACACTAGCGGGGCCTAATGAGCAGTTCTTC.